One and the same sample provided the 11 T cell receptor beta chains below, sequenced in a study of vaccination effects on CD4 cells after COVID-19. No cognate antigen is known for these TCRs. Sequencing was preceded by expansion of antigen-specific CD4+ T cells with viral peptide pools in the ViraFEST assay. CD4+ T cell isolation took place after more than eight days of culture. Previously uninfected by SARS-CoV-2, the vaccine recipients also showed negative nucleocapsid antibodies. Sequencing used immunoSEQ multiplex PCR; TCRdb keeps in-frame clones, though not all of them. The data show roughly 67,000 clones, about 79% seen once. The starting material was CD4+ T cells from PBMCs cultured with SARS-CoV-2 spike peptides, obtained before COVID-19 vaccination. Receptor source: a human donor who received a COVID-19 vaccine.

The V call is TRBV5-1, the J call TRBJ2-2, with D perhaps matching TRBD2 (5 bases). This CDR3 region has 15 residues. The germline CDR1 and CDR2 sequences are SGHRS and YFSETQ. Trimming cost V 1 base and J 0 bases, with 7 bases left between them. The CDR3 region is CASSLTGSNTGELFF. CDR3 nucleotide sequence: TGCGCCAGCAGCTTGACGGGATCGAACACCGGGGAGCTGTTTTTT.

The gene calls are TRBV6-2 or TRBV6-3 and TRBJ1-2; D is perhaps TRBD1 (6 bases). V shed 4 bases and J shed 5 bases, with 17 bases lying between them. The CDR3 spans 15 residues. CDR1 and CDR2 (germline): MNHEY, SVGEGT. The CDR3 DNA reads as TGTGCCAGCAGTTCGACAGGAGTGACGGGATATGGCTACACCTTC. Amino acids: CASSSTGVTGYGYTF.

Only one count was recorded for this clone. J is TRBJ2-7 and V is TRBV12-3 or TRBV12-4; D possibly corresponds to TRBD1 (6 bases). There are 13 residues in the CDR3. Trimming stripped 3 bases from V and 6 bases from J, with 12 bases between. This CDR3 is CASSLVGAAEQYV. CDR3 DNA sequence: TGTGCCAGCAGTTTGGTGGGGGCGGCCGAGCAGTACGTC.

The CDR3 coding sequence is TGTGCCACCAGTGCACGGACAGGCCTCTGGGGAGGTGAGCAGTTCTTC. Its translation is CATSARTGLWGGEQFF. This chain links TRBV24-1 with TRBJ2-1; weak D call: TRBD1 (7 bases). Germline V gene data show CDR1 as KGHDR and CDR2 as SFDVKD. The V end lost 5 bases, the J end lost 9 bases, and 22 bases lay between the germline ends. This CDR3 is built from 16 residues.

The chain is built from TRBV6-5 and TRBJ2-2; D is undetermined. Trimming removed 6 bases from V and 0 bases from J, with 11 bases in between. The CDR3 totals 15 residues. The germline V gene has CDR1 MNHEY and CDR2 SVGAGI. The CDR3 reads CASRAVYANTGELFF. The DNA for the CDR3 is TGTGCCAGCAGGGCGGTCTACGCGAACACCGGGGAGCTGTTTTTT.

The chain employs TRBV6-4 and TRBJ2-2, with TRBD2 matching 8 bases. In germline, CDR1 is MRHNA, CDR2 SNTAGT. The CDR3 spans 16 residues. Trimming cost V 4 bases and J 0 bases; bases outside gene matches: 4. DNA for the CDR3: TGTGCCAGCAGTGCCACTAGCGGCGCGAACACCGGGGAGCTGTTTTTT. This translates into CASSATSGANTGELFF.

This clone appeared once. The CDR3 sequence is CASSLVGQGNTEAFF. In nucleotides, the CDR3 is TGCGCCAGCAGCTTGGTAGGGCAGGGGAACACTGAAGCTTTCTTT. The V and J genes are TRBV5-1 and TRBJ1-1; D might be TRBD1 (5 bases). The V gene's germline CDR1 is SGHRS and CDR2 YFSETQ. V shed 0 bases and J shed 1 base, with 10 bases lying between them. The length of the CDR3 is 15 residues.

This clone was picked up a small number of times. The V gene is TRBV5-1, the J gene TRBJ2-2; D might be TRBD1 (6 bases). CDR1 and CDR2 (germline): SGHRS, YFSETQ. This CDR3 has 19 residues. V lost 0 bases, J lost 1 base, and 19 bases lay in between. The CDR3 protein is CASSLVGRTDLKNTGELFF. CDR3 DNA sequence: TGCGCCAGCAGCTTGGTCGGCCGGACAGACTTGAAGAACACCGGGGAGCTGTTTTTT. The full variable domain, rest sourced from reference TRBV5-1 and TRBJ2-2, is KAGVTQTPRYLIKTRGQQVTLSCSPISGHRSVSWYQQTPGQGLQFLFEYFSETQRNKGNFPGRFSGRQFSNSRSEMNVSTLELGDSALYLCASSLVGRTDLKNTGELFFGEGSRLTVL.

The V and J genes are TRBV6-5 and TRBJ2-5; 10 bases are a match to TRBD2. The V gene's germline CDR1 is MNHEY and CDR2 SVGAGI. With V trimmed by 2 bases and J by 1 base, 4 bases remained unmatched. This CDR3 comprises 16 residues. The CDR3 here is CASSYQRGGSQETQYF. In nucleotides, the CDR3 is TGTGCCAGCAGTTACCAGCGGGGGGGAAGCCAAGAGACCCAGTACTTC.

V usage is TRBV7-8 and J usage is TRBJ2-3; 7 bases fit TRBD2. The CDR3 has 15 residues. V lost 5 bases and J lost 2; bases outside the gene matches: 7. The germline V gene has CDR1 SGHVS and CDR2 FQNEAQ. The CDR3 nucleotides read TGTGCCAGCAGCCCCCGGGGGGAGATCACAGATACGCAGTATTTT. Translated, it gives CASSPRGEITDTQYF.

The chain links TRBV19 to TRBJ1-4; D might be TRBD1 (6 bases). In germline, CDR1 is LNHDA, CDR2 SQIVND (reference sequence). The CDR3 length is 16 residues. Trimming removed 3 bases from V and 0 bases from J, with 11 bases in between. The CDR3 loop reads CASSIRRTATNEKLFF. The DNA for the CDR3 is TGTGCCAGTAGTATCCGTCGGACAGCAACTAATGAAAAACTGTTTTTT.